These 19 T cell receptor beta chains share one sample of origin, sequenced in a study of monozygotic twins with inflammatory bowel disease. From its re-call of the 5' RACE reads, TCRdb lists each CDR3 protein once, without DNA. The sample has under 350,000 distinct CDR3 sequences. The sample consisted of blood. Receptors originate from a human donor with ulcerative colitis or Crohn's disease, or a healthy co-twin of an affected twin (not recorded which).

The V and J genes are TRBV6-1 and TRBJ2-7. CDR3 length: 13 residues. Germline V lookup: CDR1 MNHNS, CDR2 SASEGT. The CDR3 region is CASRETGDYEQYF.

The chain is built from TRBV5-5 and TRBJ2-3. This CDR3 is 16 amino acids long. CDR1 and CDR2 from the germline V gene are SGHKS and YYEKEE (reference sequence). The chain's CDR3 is CASSLRSISFADTQYF. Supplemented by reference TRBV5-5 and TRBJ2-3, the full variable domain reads DAGVTQSPTHLIKTRGQQVTLRCSPISGHKSVSWYQQVLGQGPQFIFQYYEKEERGRGNFPDRFSARQFPNYSSELNVNALLLGDSALYLCASSLRSISFADTQYFGPGTRLTVL.

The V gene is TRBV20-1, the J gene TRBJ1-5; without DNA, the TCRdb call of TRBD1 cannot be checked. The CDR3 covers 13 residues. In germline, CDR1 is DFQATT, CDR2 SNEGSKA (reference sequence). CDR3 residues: CSARGDRFEPQHF.

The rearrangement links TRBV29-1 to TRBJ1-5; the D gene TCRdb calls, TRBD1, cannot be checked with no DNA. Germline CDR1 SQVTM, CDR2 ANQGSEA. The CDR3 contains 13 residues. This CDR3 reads CSVSDREGQPQHF.

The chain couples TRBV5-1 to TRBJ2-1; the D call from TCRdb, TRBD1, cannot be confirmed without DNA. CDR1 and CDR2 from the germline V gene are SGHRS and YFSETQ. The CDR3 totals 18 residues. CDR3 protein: CASSLGLAGHTYNNEQFF.

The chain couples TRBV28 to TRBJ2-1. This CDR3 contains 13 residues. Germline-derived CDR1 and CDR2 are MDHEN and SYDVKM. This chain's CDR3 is CASTPMGLREQFF.

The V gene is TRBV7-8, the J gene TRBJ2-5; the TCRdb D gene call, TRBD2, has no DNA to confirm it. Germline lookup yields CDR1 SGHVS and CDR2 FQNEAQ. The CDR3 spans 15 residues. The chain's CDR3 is CASSHQRLAKETQYF.

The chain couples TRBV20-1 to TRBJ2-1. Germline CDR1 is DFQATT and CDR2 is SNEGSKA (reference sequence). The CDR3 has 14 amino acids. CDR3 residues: CSARLTNSYNEQFF.

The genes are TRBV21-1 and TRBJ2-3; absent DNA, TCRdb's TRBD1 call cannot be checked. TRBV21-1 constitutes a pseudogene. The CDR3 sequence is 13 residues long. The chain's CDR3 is CASSNPGADTQYF.

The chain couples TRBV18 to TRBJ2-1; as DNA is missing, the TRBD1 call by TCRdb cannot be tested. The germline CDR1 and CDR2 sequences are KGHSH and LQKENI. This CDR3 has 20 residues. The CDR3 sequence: CASSPRNRVAAGSSYNEQFF.

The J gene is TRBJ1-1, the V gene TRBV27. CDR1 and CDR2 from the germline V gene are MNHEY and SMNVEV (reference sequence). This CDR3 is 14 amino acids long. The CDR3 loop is CASSSRAISTEAFF.

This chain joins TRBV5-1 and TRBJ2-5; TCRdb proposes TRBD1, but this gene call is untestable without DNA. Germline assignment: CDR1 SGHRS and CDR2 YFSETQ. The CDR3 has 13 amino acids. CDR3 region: CASSLDSEETQYF.

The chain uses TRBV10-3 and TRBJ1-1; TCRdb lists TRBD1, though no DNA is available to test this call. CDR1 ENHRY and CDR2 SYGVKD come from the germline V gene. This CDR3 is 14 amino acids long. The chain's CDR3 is CAISHPQGRTEAFF.

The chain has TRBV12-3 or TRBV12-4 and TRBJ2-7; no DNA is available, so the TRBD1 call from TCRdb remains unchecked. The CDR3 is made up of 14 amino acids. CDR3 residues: CASRGQGRAGEQYF.

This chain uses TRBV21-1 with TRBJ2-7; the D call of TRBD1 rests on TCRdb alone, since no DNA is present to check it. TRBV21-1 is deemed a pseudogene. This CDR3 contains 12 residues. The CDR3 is CASSSFPVEQYF.

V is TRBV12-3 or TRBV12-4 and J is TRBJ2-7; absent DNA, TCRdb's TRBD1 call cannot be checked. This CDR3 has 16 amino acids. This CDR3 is CASRGSRDREGYEQYF.

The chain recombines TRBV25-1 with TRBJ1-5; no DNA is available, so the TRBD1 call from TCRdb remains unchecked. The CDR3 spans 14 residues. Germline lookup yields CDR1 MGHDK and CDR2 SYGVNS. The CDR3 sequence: CASRSSGGNQPQHF.

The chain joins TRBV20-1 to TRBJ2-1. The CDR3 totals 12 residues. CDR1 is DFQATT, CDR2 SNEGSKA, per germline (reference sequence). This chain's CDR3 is CSAQRSGYEQFF.

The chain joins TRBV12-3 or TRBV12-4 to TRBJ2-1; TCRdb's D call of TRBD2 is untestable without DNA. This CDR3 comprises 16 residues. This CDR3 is CASSLLVSGTNNEQFF.